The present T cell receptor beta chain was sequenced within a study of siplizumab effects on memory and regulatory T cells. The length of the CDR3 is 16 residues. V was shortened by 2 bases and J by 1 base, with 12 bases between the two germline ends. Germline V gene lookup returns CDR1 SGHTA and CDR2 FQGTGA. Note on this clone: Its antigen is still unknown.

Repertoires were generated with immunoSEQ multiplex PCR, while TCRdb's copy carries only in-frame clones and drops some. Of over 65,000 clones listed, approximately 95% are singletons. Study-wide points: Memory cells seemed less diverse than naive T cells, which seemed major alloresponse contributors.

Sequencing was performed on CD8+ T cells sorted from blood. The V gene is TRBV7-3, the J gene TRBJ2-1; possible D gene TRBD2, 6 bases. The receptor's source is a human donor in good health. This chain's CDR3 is CASSLGAGLSYNEQFF. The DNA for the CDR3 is TGTGCCAGCAGCTTAGGGGCGGGGCTTTCCTACAATGAGCAGTTCTTC. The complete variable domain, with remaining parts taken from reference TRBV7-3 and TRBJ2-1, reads GAGVSQTPSNKVTEKGKYVELRCDPISGHTALYWYRQSLGQGPEFLIYFQGTGAADDSGLPNDRFFAVRPEGSVSTLKIQRTERGDSAVYLCASSLGAGLSYNEQFFGPGTRLTVL.